This TCR beta chain was profiled in a study of T cell changes during pregnancy in multiple sclerosis. Libraries were prepared by immunoSEQ multiplex PCR; TCRdb keeps only in-frame clonotypes and omits some of them. The sample carries about 44,000 clones, approximately 90% recorded once. The CDR3 covers 16 residues. The V end lost 5 bases, the J end lost 0 bases, and 16 bases lay between the germline ends. Germline-derived CDR1 and CDR2 are SGHTA and FQGNSA. This clonotype originated in a female donor with multiple sclerosis, enrolled in a pregnancy study. This chain uses TRBV7-2 with TRBJ1-1; a possible D gene is TRBD1 (5 bases). Material: CD4+ T cells from peripheral blood mononuclear cells, obtained before pregnancy. DNA of the CDR3: TGTGCCAGCAGCCCAGACAGCGCTCTTATGAACACTGAAGCTTTCTTT. Translating it yields CASSPDSALMNTEAFF. The full variable domain, in which reference TRBV7-2 and TRBJ1-1 provide the parts outside the CDR3, is GAGVSQSPSNKVTEKGKDVELRCDPISGHTALYWYRQSLGQGLEFLIYFQGNSAPDKSGLPSDRFSAERTGGSVSTLTIQRTQQEDSAVYLCASSPDSALMNTEAFFGQGTRLTVV.